The 18 T cell receptor beta chains below all came from one sample that was sequenced in a study of cytomegalovirus exposure and HLA in healthy donors. A multiplex PCR was run with 60 Vbeta primers and 13 Jbeta primers. TCRdb keeps only in-frame clones here, not all; method: immunoSEQ multiplex PCR. This sample has about 190,000 clones, with 80% to 85% found just once. The material sequenced was PBMCs. These receptors were taken from a woman under 30 in good health and CMV-seronegative.

The chain combines TRBV28 with TRBJ2-3; TRBD1 is a possible D gene (7 bases). Trimming removed 5 bases from V and 0 bases from J, with 12 bases in between. Per the germline V gene, CDR1 is MDHEN and CDR2 is SYDVKM. The CDR3 runs to 15 residues. For the CDR3, the DNA is TGTGCCAGCAGTCTCGCGGGACAGAGCACAGATACGCAGTATTTT. Its translation is CASSLAGQSTDTQYF.

V gene TRBV28 combines with J gene TRBJ1-5; D not resolved. This CDR3 contains 13 residues. V shed 5 bases and J shed 7 bases, with 12 bases lying between them. The germline gives CDR1 MDHEN, CDR2 SYDVKM. The CDR3 region has the DNA TGTGCCAGCAGTGTTAAATGGAGCCAGCCCCAGCATTTT. Its translation: CASSVKWSQPQHF.

This clone was detected only once. This sequence joins TRBV6-1 and TRBJ2-7, with a weak D call TRBD1 (6 bases). Germline CDR1 and CDR2: MNHNS and SASEGT. Trimming left V 2 bases short and J 4 bases short, with 15 bases between. This CDR3 region has 15 residues. The CDR3 is CASSEQDRWGYEQYF. CDR3 in DNA: TGTGCCAGCAGTGAACAAGACAGGTGGGGTTACGAGCAGTACTTC.

The chain is built from TRBV11-3 and TRBJ2-7; 7 nucleotides line up with TRBD1. After removal of 5 bases from V and 3 bases from J, the junction contained 4 bases not matched to a gene. The CDR3 has 13 amino acids. Germline V lookup: CDR1 SGHNT, CDR2 YENEEA. CDR3 region: CASSPRQGYEQYF. The CDR3 nucleotides read TGTGCCAGCAGCCCCCGACAGGGCTACGAGCAGTACTTC.

This chain links TRBV27 with TRBJ1-1, with a possible D match to TRBD1 (5 bases). The ends were cut back, 2 bases at V and 7 bases at J, with 14 bases in the middle. CDR1 and CDR2 from the germline V gene are MNHEY and SMNVEV (reference sequence). The CDR3 covers 14 residues. CDR3 sequence (DNA): TGTGCCAGCAGTTTAGGGTCGGGGGACGGTGAAGCTTTCTTT. Its protein is CASSLGSGDGEAFF.

This chain joins TRBV6-4 and TRBJ1-3; D might be TRBD1 (6 bases). Deletions cut 4 bases from V and 8 bases from J, with 15 bases between. Per the germline V gene, CDR1 is MRHNA and CDR2 is SNTAGT. There are 14 residues in the CDR3. For the CDR3, the DNA is TGTGCCAGCAGTGCCACTCGGGGGGCAGACACCATATATTTT. It yields the protein CASSATRGADTIYF.

Worth noting for this clone: A read error may account for a junction end that differs from germline. This chain uses TRBV13 with TRBJ2-7; 14 positions match TRBD2. CDR1 and CDR2 from the germline V gene are PRHDT and FYEKMQ (reference sequence). This CDR3 contains 20 residues. The CDR3 DNA follows: TGTGCCAGCAGCCTAGGGGTATCCGGGACTAGCGGGAGATTAAGGCACGAGCAGTACTTC. This encodes CASSLGVSGTSGRLRHEQYF.

The J gene is TRBJ1-1, the V gene TRBV23-1, with a possible D match to TRBD1 (5 bases). TRBV23-1 is marked as an open reading frame, function uncertain. V was trimmed by 4 bases and J by 5 bases, leaving 23 bases between them. The CDR3 has 17 amino acids. CDR3 nucleotides: TGCGCCAGCAGTCCTACACGGCCCGGGACTCTTGGGACTGAAGCTTTCTTT. Amino acids: CASSPTRPGTLGTEAFF.

V usage is TRBV27 and J usage is TRBJ2-7, with a tentative D call TRBD1 (6 bases). CDR1 and CDR2 from the germline V gene are MNHEY and SMNVEV (reference sequence). The V and J ends lost 5 bases and 4 bases respectively, with 18 bases between them. This CDR3 spans 15 amino acids. The CDR3 DNA follows: TGTGCCAGCAGTCAGGGGCCGTACGCCGGATACGAGCAGTACTTC. Encoded protein: CASSQGPYAGYEQYF.

The chain couples TRBV7-9 to TRBJ1-4; possibly TRBD1 for D (6 bases). V gave up 3 bases and J gave up 3 bases, with 20 bases separating them. The CDR3 loop spans 18 amino acids. Germline V gene lookup returns CDR1 SEHNR and CDR2 FQNEAQ (reference sequence). This CDR3 is CASSFEGFGGPANEKLFF. The CDR3 DNA follows: TGTGCCAGCAGCTTTGAAGGTTTCGGGGGGCCGGCTAATGAAAAACTGTTTTTT.

The chain combines TRBV5-1 with TRBJ2-7; TRBD2 agrees at 9 bases. The germline CDR1 and CDR2 sequences are SGHRS and YFSETQ. J gave up 2 bases and V 0 bases, and 3 bases lay outside the gene matches. The CDR3 is 15 amino acids. CDR3 protein: CASSLGAGGTYEQYF. CDR3 nucleotides: TGCGCCAGCAGCTTGGGGGCGGGGGGGACCTACGAGCAGTACTTC.

The V and J genes are TRBV7-4 and TRBJ1-5; 11 bases are shared with TRBD1. In germline, CDR1 is SGHVT, CDR2 SQSDAQ. This CDR3 is 18 amino acids long. V lost 4 bases to trimming and J lost 5 bases; unmatched junction nucleotides: 13. Written as DNA, the CDR3 is TGTGCCAGCAGCTCTCTCCCCCGGGACAGGGGGAACGATCAGCCCCAGCATTTT. This codes for CASSSLPRDRGNDQPQHF.

Points on this clone: Germline and junction disagree at one end, which may indicate a read error. The J gene is TRBJ1-2, the V gene TRBV25-1; 12 bases map to TRBD1. The CDR3 has 17 amino acids. Germline V gene data show CDR1 as MGHDK and CDR2 as SYGVNS. The CDR3, as DNA: TGTGCCAGCAGTGAATGGGGAGAGGGACAGGGGGCGCAGGGCTACGCCTTC. Translating it yields CASSEWGEGQGAQGYAF.

The genes are TRBV27 and TRBJ2-5; tentative D call: TRBD1 (5 bases). The CDR3 length is 15 residues. The germline V gene encodes CDR1 MNHEY and CDR2 SMNVEV (reference sequence). V lost 6 bases and J 2 bases, leaving 16 bases between the germline ends. The CDR3 loop is CASSPDRSPQETQYF. Written as DNA, the CDR3 is TGTGCCAGCAGCCCTGACAGATCCCCACAAGAGACCCAGTACTTC.

This chain links TRBV6-6 with TRBJ1-2; D is possibly TRBD1 (6 bases). From germline, CDR1 is MNHNY and CDR2 SVGAGI (reference sequence). CDR3 length: 16 residues. V was cut by 2 bases and J by 2 bases, with 15 bases left in between. In DNA, the CDR3 is TGTGCCAGCAGTTACGGCCGGACAGAGACGAACTATGGCTACACCTTC. This codes for CASSYGRTETNYGYTF.

The V call is TRBV6-5, the J call TRBJ1-5; 8 nucleotides align to TRBD1. The germline V gene encodes CDR1 MNHEY and CDR2 SVGAGI. This CDR3 has 16 amino acids. The ends lost 4 bases at V and 4 bases at J; junction bases unmatched: 9. CDR3 sequence: CASSFRPGQVNQPQHF. Here the CDR3 DNA reads TGTGCCAGCAGTTTTCGTCCGGGACAGGTAAATCAGCCCCAGCATTTT.

CDR3 sequence: CASSLTGTGGAEQYF. The CDR3 nucleotides read TGTGCCAGCAGCTTGACCGGGACAGGGGGCGCCGAGCAGTACTTC. This chain uses TRBV5-6 with TRBJ2-7; 12 bases match TRBD1. V trimming: 1 base; J trimming: 6 bases; junction bases outside the gene matches: 5. Per germline, CDR1 SGHDT and CDR2 YYEEEE. The CDR3 has 15 residues.

The chain joins TRBV9 to TRBJ2-7, with 7 bases that match TRBD2. Trimming took 4 bases from V and 0 from J; bases not matched to a gene: 4. The CDR3 totals 14 residues. Germline V gene data show CDR1 as SGDLS and CDR2 as YYNGEE. CDR3 residues: CASSLRDYSYEQYF. CDR3 DNA sequence: TGTGCCAGCAGCCTCCGGGACTACTCCTACGAGCAGTACTTC.